The next 6 T cell receptor beta chains were all read from a single sample in a study of brain metastases from non-small cell lung cancer. TCRdb keeps only in-frame clones here, not all; method: immunoSEQ multiplex PCR. Of around 2,000 clones listed, about 91% are singletons. Sequencing used primary lung tumor tissue. Source of these receptors: a donor aged 40 or older with non-small cell lung cancer.

The V gene is TRBV18, the J gene TRBJ2-2, with 8 nucleotides matching TRBD2. The CDR3 sequence is 15 residues long. V lost 7 bases and J lost 3; bases outside the gene matches: 7. The germline CDR1 and CDR2 sequences are KGHSH and LQKENI. The CDR3 is CASLPGGADTGELFF. The CDR3 DNA reads TGTGCCAGCTTACCGGGAGGGGCCGACACCGGGGAGCTGTTTTTT. Combining the CDR3 with reference TRBV18 and TRBJ2-2 gives the whole variable domain NAGVMQNPRHLVRRRGQEARLRCSPMKGHSHVYWYRQLPEEGLKFMVYLQKENIIDESGMPKERFSAEFPKEGPSILRIQQVVRGDSAAYFCASLPGGADTGELFFGEGSRLTVL.

The chain carries TRBV10-3 and TRBJ1-1, with a tentative D call TRBD1 (5 bases). V dropped 2 bases and J dropped 4 bases, with 11 bases sitting between them. Germline V gene sequence: CDR1 ENHRY, CDR2 SYGVKD. This CDR3 spans 14 amino acids. CDR3 nucleotides: TGTGCCATCAGTGAGCCTATGAGGGGCACTGAAGCTTTCTTT. Its translation: CAISEPMRGTEAFF.

This chain joins TRBV28 and TRBJ1-1; no reliable D call. This CDR3 region has 13 residues. Germline loops: CDR1 MDHEN, CDR2 SYDVKM. Trimming removed 6 bases at V and 12 bases at J, with 20 bases between. Here the CDR3 reads CASRRKLNTKTFF. CDR3 nucleotide sequence: TGTGCCAGCAGGCGGAAGTTGAACACTAAAACTTTCTTT.

The chain carries TRBV19 and TRBJ2-7; no reliable D call. The CDR3 has 12 amino acids. Germline CDR1 LNHDA, CDR2 SQIVND (reference sequence). V was trimmed by 4 bases and J by 3 bases, leaving 7 bases between them. CDR3 nucleotide sequence: TGTGCCAGTAGTAGCTCGGTCTACGAGCAGTACTTC. Its translation is CASSSSVYEQYF. The variable domain in full, completed from reference TRBV19 and TRBJ2-7, reads DGGITQSPKYLFRKEGQNVTLSCEQNLNHDAMYWYRQDPGQGLRLIYYSQIVNDFQKGDIAEGYSVSREKKESFPLTVTSAQKNPTAFYLCASSSSVYEQYFGPGTRLTVT.

The DNA for the CDR3 is TGTGCCAGCAGCCCGTCAGGCGGGACTTACTACAATGAGCAGTTCTTC. Translated, it gives CASSPSGGTYYNEQFF. This rearrangement joins TRBV7-8 to TRBJ2-1, with D possibly TRBD2 on 6 matching bases. CDR1 and CDR2 from the germline V gene are SGHVS and FQNEAQ. Trimming shortened V by 5 bases and J by 3 bases, and 17 bases separated the two germline ends. CDR3 length: 16 residues.

The chain has TRBV7-6 and TRBJ2-7; perhaps TRBD1 as D (5 bases). The V gene's germline CDR1 is SGHVS and CDR2 FNYEAQ. Deletions cut 5 bases from V and 3 bases from J, with 11 bases between. There are 13 residues in the CDR3. The CDR3 DNA reads as TGTGCCAGCAGCCCCGAGGACAACTACGAGCAGTACTTC. Encoded protein: CASSPEDNYEQYF.